A single sample is the source of the 14 T cell receptor beta chains below, sequenced in a study of T-cell memory formation after mild COVID-19. In TCRdb, the 5' RACE reads were re-called with MiXCR into one record per CDR3 protein. Of 150,000 to 200,000 distinct CDR3 sequences listed, around a third are singletons. Input material: PBMCs or a T cell subset sorted from them (not recorded which). The receptors derive from an adult woman who had mild COVID-19 (a few samples of this study predate the infection). Cell type and time point are not known.

V usage is TRBV5-5 and J usage is TRBJ1-2, with D hard to call. CDR1 and CDR2 (germline): SGHKS, YYEKEE (reference sequence). The CDR3 loop spans 13 amino acids. Trimming removed 3 bases from V and 8 bases from J, with 14 bases in between. The CDR3 nucleotides read TGTGCCAGCAGCTCCCTAGCCGAAGGAGGCTACACCTTC. It specifies CASSSLAEGGYTF.

This clonotype was counted at least ten times. The CDR3 protein is CASSPGTSSYNEQFF. The CDR3 DNA reads TGTGCCAGCAGCCCCGGGACTAGCAGTTACAATGAGCAGTTCTTC. The chain has TRBV12-3 or TRBV12-4 and TRBJ2-1, with 9 bases lining up with TRBD2. CDR3 size: 15 residues. The V gene end was trimmed by 6 bases and the J gene end by 4 bases; junction bases not matched to a gene: 7.

This clonotype showed up just a few times. The chain carries TRBV10-3 and TRBJ2-7, with D possibly matching TRBD1 (5 bases). This CDR3 region has 12 residues. Germline CDR1 is ENHRY and CDR2 is SYGVKD. Trimming stripped 2 bases from V and 6 bases from J, with 8 bases between. For the CDR3, the DNA is TGTGCCATCAGTGAGCCCACAGGCGAGCAGTACTTC. Translating gives CAISEPTGEQYF.

The chain uses TRBV24-1 and TRBJ1-2; the D gene is possibly TRBD1 (5 bases). Germline V gene data show CDR1 as KGHDR and CDR2 as SFDVKD. The CDR3 sequence is 19 residues long. Trimming shortened V by 0 bases and J by 9 bases, and 28 bases separated the two germline ends. CDR3 in DNA: TGTGCCACCAGTGATTTGGTATCGGAGAGAAACGGGACCTATTGGAGCTACACCTTC. Translation gives CATSDLVSERNGTYWSYTF.

DNA for the CDR3: TGTGCCAGCAGCCCATTGGTGGTCAACAATGAGCAGTTCTTC. Translated: CASSPLVVNNEQFF. This chain uses TRBV28 with TRBJ2-1; D unresolved. Trimming cost V 6 bases and J 5 bases, with 14 bases left between them. Per the germline V gene, CDR1 is MDHEN and CDR2 is SYDVKM. The CDR3 covers 14 residues.

This clonotype has a handful of counts. The chain uses TRBV6-5 and TRBJ1-1; D is ambiguous. Per the germline V gene, CDR1 is MNHEY and CDR2 is SVGAGI. The CDR3 has 14 residues. V was trimmed by 2 bases and J by 1 base, leaving 8 bases between them. The CDR3 sequence is CASSYADTNTEAFF. Here the CDR3 DNA reads TGTGCCAGCAGTTACGCCGACACGAACACTGAAGCTTTCTTT.

This clonotype was recorded a few times. The V and J genes are TRBV6-5 and TRBJ2-5; D is possibly TRBD1 (6 bases). Germline CDR1 is MNHEY and CDR2 is SVGAGI. The ends were cut back, 7 bases at V and 2 bases at J, with 17 bases in the middle. The CDR3 consists of 15 residues. Here the CDR3 DNA reads TGTGCCAGCACCACACAGGGTTGGGGACAAGAGACCCAGTACTTC. Residues: CASTTQGWGQETQYF.

This clonotype turned up a few times. V gene TRBV5-6 combines with J gene TRBJ1-1, with a possible D match to TRBD1 (5 bases). The CDR3 has 14 amino acids. V lost 2 bases and J 1 base, leaving 9 bases between the germline ends. Per the germline V gene, CDR1 is SGHDT and CDR2 is YYEEEE. The CDR3 coding sequence is TGTGCCAGCAGCTTAAGGGGATGGAACACTGAAGCTTTCTTT. This sequence encodes CASSLRGWNTEAFF.

This sequence joins TRBV3-1 and TRBJ2-3; no clear D gene. The CDR3 runs 14 residues. Trimming shortened V by 4 bases and J by 2 bases, and 10 bases separated the two germline ends. Per germline, CDR1 LGHDT and CDR2 YNNKEL (reference sequence). The CDR3 loop reads CASSLKALTDTQYF. CDR3 DNA sequence: TGTGCCAGCAGCCTTAAAGCGCTCACAGATACGCAGTATTTT.

This clonotype turned up a few times. The CDR3 loop is CASSKVNRSRYQETQYF. In DNA, the CDR3 is TGTGCCAGCAGCAAAGTTAATCGCTCCCGGTACCAAGAGACCCAGTACTTC. The genes are TRBV21-1 and TRBJ2-5; TRBD2 was called by the table and not checked on the DNA. TRBV21-1 is a documented pseudogene. The CDR3 has 17 residues.

This clonotype turned up a few times. The chain links TRBV15 to TRBJ1-5, with D perhaps matching TRBD1 (6 bases). CDR1 is LNHNV, CDR2 YYDKDF, per germline (reference sequence). This CDR3 has 18 residues. Trimming left V 1 base short and J 0 bases short, with 16 bases between. CDR3 region: CATSRVSGRGNSNQPQHF. CDR3 DNA sequence: TGTGCCACCAGCAGAGTTTCAGGAAGGGGGAATAGCAATCAGCCCCAGCATTTT.

The J gene is TRBJ2-7, the V gene TRBV3-1; 9 bases agree with TRBD1. Losses at the gene ends were 0 bases for V and 5 bases for J; bases not matched to a gene: 8. The CDR3 is 16 residues long. Germline V gives CDR1 LGHDT, CDR2 YNNKEL (reference sequence). This CDR3 reads CASSQDPGTGGHEQYF. CDR3 nucleotides: TGTGCCAGCAGCCAAGATCCAGGCACAGGGGGCCACGAGCAGTACTTC.

The V call is TRBV18, the J call TRBJ2-2; the D is unclear. The germline V gene encodes CDR1 KGHSH and CDR2 LQKENI. The CDR3 has 17 residues. The V end lost 1 base, the J end lost 3 bases, and 15 bases lay between the germline ends. As DNA, the CDR3 is TGTGCCAGCTCACCACAGGTCAGTTCGACGTACACCGGGGAGCTGTTTTTT. Its translation: CASSPQVSSTYTGELFF.

The CDR3 here is CASTSGGANQPQHF. Written as DNA, the CDR3 is TGTGCCAGCACCTCCGGGGGGGCTAATCAGCCCCAGCATTTT. The chain has TRBV6-5 and TRBJ1-5, with a tentative D call TRBD1 (6 bases). CDR3 length equals 14 residues. V lost 7 bases and J 4 bases, leaving 14 bases between the germline ends. CDR1 and CDR2 from the germline V gene are MNHEY and SVGAGI.